The clone carrying this T cell receptor (beta chain) was detected only a few times. TCRdb analysed the RT-PCR reads with MiXCR anew, one entry per CDR3 protein. The repertoire holds about a million distinct CDR3 sequences, roughly 18% seen once, with around 6% in the top ten. The data originate from a study of patients and donors after allogeneic stem cell transplantation. Sequenced material: blood, either unsorted or a sorted T cell fraction (not recorded which). The receptor comes from a human donor who was either an allogeneic HSCT recipient or a stem cell or donor lymphocyte infusion donor (not recorded which). It is not recorded whose cells these are; they may come from a transplant donor.

The DNA for the CDR3 is TGCGCCAGCAGCCAGACAGGGCCTGGAAACACCATATATTTT. It is translated as CASSQTGPGNTIYF. V is TRBV4-1 and J is TRBJ1-3; 7 bases match TRBD1. Germline V gives CDR1 MGHRA, CDR2 YSYEKL. CDR3 length equals 14 residues. J was trimmed by 2 bases and V by 3 bases; bases with no gene match: 1.